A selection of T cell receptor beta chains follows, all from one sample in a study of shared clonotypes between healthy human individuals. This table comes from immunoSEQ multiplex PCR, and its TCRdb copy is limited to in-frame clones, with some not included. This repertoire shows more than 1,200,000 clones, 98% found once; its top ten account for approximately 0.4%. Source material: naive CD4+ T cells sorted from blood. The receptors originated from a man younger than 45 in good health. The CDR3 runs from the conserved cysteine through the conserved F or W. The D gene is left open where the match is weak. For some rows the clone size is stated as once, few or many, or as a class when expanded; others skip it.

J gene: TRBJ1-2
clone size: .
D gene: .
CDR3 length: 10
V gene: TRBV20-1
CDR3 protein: CSARDHGYTF
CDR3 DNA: TGCAGTGCTAGAGACCATGGCTACACCTTC

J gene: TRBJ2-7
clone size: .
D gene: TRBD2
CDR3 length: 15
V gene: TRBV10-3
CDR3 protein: CAVQRTSGRAGEQYF
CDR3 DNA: TGTGCCGTACAGAGAACTAGCGGGAGGGCCGGGGAGCAGTACTTC

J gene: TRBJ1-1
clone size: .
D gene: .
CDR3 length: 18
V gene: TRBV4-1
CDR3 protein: CASSQELLQGGANTEAFF
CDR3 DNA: TGCGCCAGCAGCCAAGAACTATTGCAAGGGGGGGCTAACACTGAAGCTTTCTTT

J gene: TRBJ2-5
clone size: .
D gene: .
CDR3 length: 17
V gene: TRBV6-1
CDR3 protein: CASSEGPRGAVQETQYF
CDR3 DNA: TGTGCCAGCAGTGAAGGCCCCAGGGGAGCGGTCCAAGAGACCCAGTACTTC

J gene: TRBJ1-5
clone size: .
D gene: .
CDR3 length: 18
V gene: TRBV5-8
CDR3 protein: CASSFREDGTAYNQPQHF
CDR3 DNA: TGTGCCAGCAGCTTTAGGGAGGATGGGACGGCCTACAATCAGCCCCAGCATTTT

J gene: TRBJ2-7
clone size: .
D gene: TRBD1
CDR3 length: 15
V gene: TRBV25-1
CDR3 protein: CASSNQGTGGGEQYF
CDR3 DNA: TGTGCCAGCAGTAATCAGGGGACAGGGGGAGGTGAGCAGTACTTC

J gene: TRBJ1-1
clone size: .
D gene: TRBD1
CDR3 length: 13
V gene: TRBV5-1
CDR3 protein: CASSTTGYTEAFF
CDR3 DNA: TGCGCCAGCAGCACGACAGGGTACACTGAAGCTTTCTTT

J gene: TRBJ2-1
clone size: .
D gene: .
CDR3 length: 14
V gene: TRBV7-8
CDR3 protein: CASSWEASYNEQFF
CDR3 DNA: TGTGCCAGCAGCTGGGAGGCCTCCTACAATGAGCAGTTCTTC

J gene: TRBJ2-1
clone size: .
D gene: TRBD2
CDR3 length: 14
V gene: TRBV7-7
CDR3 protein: CASSLGGSYNEQFF
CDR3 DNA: TGTGCCAGCAGCTTAGGCGGGAGCTACAATGAGCAGTTCTTC

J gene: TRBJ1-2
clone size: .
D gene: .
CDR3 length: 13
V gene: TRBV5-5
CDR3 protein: CASSLNAIDGYTF
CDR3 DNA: TGTGCCAGCAGCTTGAATGCCATCGATGGCTACACCTTC

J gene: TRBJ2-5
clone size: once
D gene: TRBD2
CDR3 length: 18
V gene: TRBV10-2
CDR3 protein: CASSESKASGGIWETQYF
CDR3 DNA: TGCGCCAGCAGTGAGTCGAAGGCTAGCGGGGGAATATGGGAGACCCAGTACTTC

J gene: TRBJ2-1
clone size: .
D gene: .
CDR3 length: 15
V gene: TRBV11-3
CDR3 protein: CASSLYPPSDNEQFF
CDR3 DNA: TGTGCCAGCAGCTTATATCCCCCCAGCGACAATGAGCAGTTCTTC

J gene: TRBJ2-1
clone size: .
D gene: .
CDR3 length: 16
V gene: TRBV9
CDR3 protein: CASSVFRAAVLDEQFF
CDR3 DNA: TGTGCCAGCAGCGTTTTCCGGGCCGCGGTCCTGGATGAGCAGTTCTTC

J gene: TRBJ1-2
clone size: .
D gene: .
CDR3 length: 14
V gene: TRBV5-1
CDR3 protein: CASSLEATGSGYTF
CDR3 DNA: TGCGCCAGCAGCTTGGAGGCAACGGGAAGTGGCTACACCTTC

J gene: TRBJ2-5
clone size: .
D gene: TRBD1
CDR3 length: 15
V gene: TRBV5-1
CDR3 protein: CASSSGDRSKETQYF
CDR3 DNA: TGCGCCAGCAGCTCCGGGGACAGGAGTAAAGAGACCCAGTACTTC

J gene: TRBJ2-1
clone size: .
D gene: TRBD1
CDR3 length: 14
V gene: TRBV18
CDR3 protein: CASCPGTGGNEQFF
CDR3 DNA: TGTGCCAGCTGTCCCGGGACAGGGGGCAATGAGCAGTTCTTC

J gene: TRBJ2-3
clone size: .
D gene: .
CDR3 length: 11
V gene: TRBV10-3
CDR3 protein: CATQIADTQYF
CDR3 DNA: TGTGCCACCCAAATAGCAGATACGCAGTATTTT

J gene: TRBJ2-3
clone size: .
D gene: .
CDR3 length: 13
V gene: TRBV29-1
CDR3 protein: CSVGSGNTDTQYF
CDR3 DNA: TGCAGCGTTGGTTCCGGGAACACAGATACGCAGTATTTT

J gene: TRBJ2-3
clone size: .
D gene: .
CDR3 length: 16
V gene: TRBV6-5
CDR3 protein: CASSYSKPANTDTQYF
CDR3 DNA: TGTGCCAGCAGTTACTCTAAACCCGCTAACACAGATACGCAGTATTTT

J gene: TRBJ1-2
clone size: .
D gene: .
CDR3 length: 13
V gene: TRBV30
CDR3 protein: CAWTSRGDQGYTF
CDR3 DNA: TGTGCCTGGACCTCCAGAGGCGACCAGGGCTACACCTTC

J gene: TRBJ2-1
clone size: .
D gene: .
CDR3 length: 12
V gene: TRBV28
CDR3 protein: CASSLVYNEQFF
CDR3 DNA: TGTGCCAGCAGTTTAGTCTACAATGAGCAGTTCTTC

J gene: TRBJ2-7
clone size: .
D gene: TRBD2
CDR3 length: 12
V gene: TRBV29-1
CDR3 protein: CSVSSGSYEQYF
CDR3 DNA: TGCAGCGTCTCTAGCGGGAGCTACGAGCAGTACTTC

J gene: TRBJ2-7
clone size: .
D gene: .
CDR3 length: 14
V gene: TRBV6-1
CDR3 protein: CASISPGAPYEQYF
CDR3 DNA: TGTGCCAGCATTAGCCCTGGGGCCCCCTACGAGCAGTACTTC

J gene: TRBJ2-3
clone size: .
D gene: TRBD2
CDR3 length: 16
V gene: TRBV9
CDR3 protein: CASSVTGRPGSDTQYF
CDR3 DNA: TGTGCCAGCAGCGTAACCGGGAGGCCCGGCTCAGATACGCAGTATTTT

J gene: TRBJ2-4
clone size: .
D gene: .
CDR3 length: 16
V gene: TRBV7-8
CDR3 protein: CASSLAGGVAKNIQYF
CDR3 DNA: TGTGCCAGCAGCTTAGCAGGGGGAGTAGCCAAAAACATTCAGTACTTC

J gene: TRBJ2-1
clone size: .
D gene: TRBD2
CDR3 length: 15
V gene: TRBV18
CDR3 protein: CASLPIAGAGDEQFF
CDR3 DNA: TGTGCCAGCCTCCCAATTGCGGGAGCGGGCGATGAGCAGTTCTTC

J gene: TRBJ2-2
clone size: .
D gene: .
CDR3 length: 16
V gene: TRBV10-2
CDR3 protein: CASSDLLRTETGELFF
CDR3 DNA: TGCGCCAGCAGCGACCTTCTAAGGACAGAGACCGGGGAGCTGTTTTTT

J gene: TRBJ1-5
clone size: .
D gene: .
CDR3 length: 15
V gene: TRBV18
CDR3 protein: CASSLIQGGNQPQHF
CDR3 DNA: TGTGCCAGCTCACTGATTCAAGGTGGTAATCAGCCCCAGCATTTT

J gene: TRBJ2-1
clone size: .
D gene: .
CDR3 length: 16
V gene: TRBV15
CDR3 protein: CATSRDSGFSAHEQFF
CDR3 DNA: TGTGCCACCAGCAGAGATTCTGGCTTCTCCGCCCATGAGCAGTTCTTC

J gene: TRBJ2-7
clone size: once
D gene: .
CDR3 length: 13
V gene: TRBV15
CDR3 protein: CATSRVMRDEQYF
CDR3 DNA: TGTGCCACCAGCAGAGTGATGCGGGACGAGCAGTACTTC

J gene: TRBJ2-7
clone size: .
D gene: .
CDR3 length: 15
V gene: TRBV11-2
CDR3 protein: CASSLLTGSSYEQYF
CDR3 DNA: TGTGCCAGCAGCTTACTCACGGGTAGCTCCTACGAGCAGTACTTC

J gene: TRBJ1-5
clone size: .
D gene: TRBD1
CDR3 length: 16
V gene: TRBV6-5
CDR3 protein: CASSSGGTGFNQPQHF
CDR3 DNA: TGTGCCAGCAGTTCCGGCGGGACAGGTTTCAATCAGCCCCAGCATTTT

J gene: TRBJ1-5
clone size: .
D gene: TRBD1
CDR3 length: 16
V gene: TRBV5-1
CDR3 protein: CASSFNPGQGSQPQHF
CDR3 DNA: TGCGCCAGCAGCTTTAATCCCGGACAGGGGTCTCAGCCCCAGCATTTT

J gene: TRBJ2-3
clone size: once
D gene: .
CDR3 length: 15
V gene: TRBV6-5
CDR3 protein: CASSYRDPQADTQYF
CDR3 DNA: TGTGCCAGCAGTTACAGGGACCCCCAAGCAGATACGCAGTATTTT

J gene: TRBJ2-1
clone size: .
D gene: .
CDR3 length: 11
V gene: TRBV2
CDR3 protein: CASSQDNEQFF
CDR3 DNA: TGTGCCAGCAGTCAAGACAATGAGCAGTTCTTC

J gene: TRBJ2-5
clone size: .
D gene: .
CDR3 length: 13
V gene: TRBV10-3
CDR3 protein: CAISEGTEETQYF
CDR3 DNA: TGTGCCATCAGTGAGGGGACGGAAGAGACCCAGTACTTC

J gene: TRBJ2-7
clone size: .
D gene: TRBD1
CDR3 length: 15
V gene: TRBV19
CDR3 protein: CASSHRTGGTYEQYF
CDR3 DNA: TGTGCCAGTAGTCACCGGACAGGGGGTACCTACGAGCAGTACTTC

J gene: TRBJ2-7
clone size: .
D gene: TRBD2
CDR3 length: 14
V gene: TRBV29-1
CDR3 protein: CSVTYGLAEGEQYF
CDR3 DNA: TGCAGCGTAACCTACGGACTAGCGGAAGGAGAGCAGTACTTC

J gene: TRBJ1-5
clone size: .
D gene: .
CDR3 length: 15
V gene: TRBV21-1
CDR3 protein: CASSNTGGCDQPQHF
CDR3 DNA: TGTGCCAGCAGCAATACAGGGGGCTGCGATCAGCCCCAGCATTTT

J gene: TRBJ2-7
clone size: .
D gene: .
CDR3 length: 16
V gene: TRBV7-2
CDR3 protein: CASSLDEMRGSYEQYF
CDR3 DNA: TGTGCCAGCAGCTTAGACGAAATGAGGGGCTCCTACGAGCAGTACTTC

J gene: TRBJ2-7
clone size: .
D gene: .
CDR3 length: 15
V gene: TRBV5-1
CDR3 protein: CASSLAGGSTYEQYF
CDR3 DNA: TGCGCCAGCAGCTTGGCTGGGGGATCAACCTACGAGCAGTACTTC

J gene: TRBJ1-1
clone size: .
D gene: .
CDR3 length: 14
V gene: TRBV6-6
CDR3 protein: CASTLGGVGTEAFF
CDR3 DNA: TGTGCCAGCACCCTTGGGGGGGTGGGCACTGAAGCTTTCTTT

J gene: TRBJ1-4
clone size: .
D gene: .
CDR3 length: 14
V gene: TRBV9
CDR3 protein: CASSVGGTGEKLFF
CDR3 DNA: TGTGCCAGCAGCGTAGGAGGGACGGGAGAAAAACTGTTTTTT

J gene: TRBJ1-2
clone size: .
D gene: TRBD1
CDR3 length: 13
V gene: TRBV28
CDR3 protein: CASSRGPNYGYTF
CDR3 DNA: TGTGCCAGTAGCAGGGGGCCAAACTATGGCTACACCTTC

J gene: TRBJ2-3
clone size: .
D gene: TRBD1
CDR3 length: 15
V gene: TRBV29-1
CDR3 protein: CSVAKLDRGTDTQYF
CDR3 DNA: TGCAGCGTCGCGAAGCTGGACAGGGGAACAGATACGCAGTATTTT